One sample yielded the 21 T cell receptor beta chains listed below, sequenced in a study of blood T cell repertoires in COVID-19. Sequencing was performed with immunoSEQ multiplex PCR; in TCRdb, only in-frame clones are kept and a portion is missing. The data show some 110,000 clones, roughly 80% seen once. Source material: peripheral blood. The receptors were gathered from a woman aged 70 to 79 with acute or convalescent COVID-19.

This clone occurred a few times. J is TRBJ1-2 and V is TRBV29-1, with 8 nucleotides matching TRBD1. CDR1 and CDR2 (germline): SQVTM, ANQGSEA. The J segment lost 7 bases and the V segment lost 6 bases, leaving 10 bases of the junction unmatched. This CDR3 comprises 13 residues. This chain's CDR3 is CSVGDRGWSGYTF. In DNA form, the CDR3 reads TGCAGCGTCGGTGACAGGGGATGGTCTGGCTACACCTTC.

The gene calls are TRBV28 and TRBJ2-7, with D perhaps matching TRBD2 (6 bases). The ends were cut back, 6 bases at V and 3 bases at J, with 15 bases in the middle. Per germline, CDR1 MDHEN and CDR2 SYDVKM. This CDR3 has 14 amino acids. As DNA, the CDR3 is TGTGCCAGCAGGGCGGCGGGGAAAAACTACGAGCAGTACTTC. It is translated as CASRAAGKNYEQYF.

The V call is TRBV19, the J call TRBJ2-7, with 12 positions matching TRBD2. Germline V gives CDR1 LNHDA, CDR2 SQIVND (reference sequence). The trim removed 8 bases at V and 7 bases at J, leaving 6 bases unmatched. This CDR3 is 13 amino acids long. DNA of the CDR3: TGTGCCAGTTCTAGCGGGGGGGCCCGGGAGCAGTACTTC. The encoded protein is CASSSGGAREQYF.

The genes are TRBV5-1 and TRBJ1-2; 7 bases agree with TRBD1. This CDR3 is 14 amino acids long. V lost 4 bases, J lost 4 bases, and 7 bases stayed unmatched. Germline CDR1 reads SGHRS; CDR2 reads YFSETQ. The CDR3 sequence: CASSHGTAVYGYTF. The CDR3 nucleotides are TGCGCCAGCAGCCATGGGACAGCGGTCTATGGCTACACCTTC.

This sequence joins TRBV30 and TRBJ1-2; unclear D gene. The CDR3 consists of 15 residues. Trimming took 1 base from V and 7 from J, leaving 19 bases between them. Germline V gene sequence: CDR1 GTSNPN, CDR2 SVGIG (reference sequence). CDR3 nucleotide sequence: TGTGCCTGGAGTGATCCAATTATACCGCGGGGTGGCTACACCTTC. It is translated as CAWSDPIIPRGGYTF. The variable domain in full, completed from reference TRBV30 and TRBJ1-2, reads SQTIHQWPATLVQPVGSPLSLECTVEGTSNPNLYWYRQAAGRGLQLLFYSVGIGQISSEVPQNLSASRPQDRQFILSSKKLLLSDSGFYLCAWSDPIIPRGGYTFGSGTRLTVV.

CDR3 nucleotides: TGTGCCAGCAGGACGGATCCGGGGTTCCCGCAGCCCCAGCATTTT. Residues: CASRTDPGFPQPQHF. The genes are TRBV2 and TRBJ1-5; no reliable D call. CDR1 is SNHLY, CDR2 FYNNEI, per germline. CDR3 length: 15 residues. Deletions cut 6 bases from V and 7 bases from J, with 19 bases between.

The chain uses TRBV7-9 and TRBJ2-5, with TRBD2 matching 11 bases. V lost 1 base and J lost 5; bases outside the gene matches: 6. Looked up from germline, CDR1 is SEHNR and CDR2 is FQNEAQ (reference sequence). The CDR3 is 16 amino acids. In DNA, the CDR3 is TGTGCCAGCAGCTTAGGGCTGACTAGCGGGGCCGAGACCCAGTACTTC. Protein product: CASSLGLTSGAETQYF.

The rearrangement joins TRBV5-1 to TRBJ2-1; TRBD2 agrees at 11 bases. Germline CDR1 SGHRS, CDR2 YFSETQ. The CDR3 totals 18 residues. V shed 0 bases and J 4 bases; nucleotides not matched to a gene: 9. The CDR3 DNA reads TGCGCCAGCAGCTTGGTCCCTTGGGCTAGCGGGGGGTACAATGAGCAGTTCTTC. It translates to CASSLVPWASGGYNEQFF.

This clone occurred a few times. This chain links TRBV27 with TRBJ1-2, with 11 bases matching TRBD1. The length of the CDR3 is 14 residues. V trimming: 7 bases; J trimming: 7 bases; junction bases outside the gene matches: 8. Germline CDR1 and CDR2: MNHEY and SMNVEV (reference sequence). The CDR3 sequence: CASTIPGQGVGYTF. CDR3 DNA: TGTGCCAGCACCATACCGGGACAGGGGGTTGGCTACACCTTC.

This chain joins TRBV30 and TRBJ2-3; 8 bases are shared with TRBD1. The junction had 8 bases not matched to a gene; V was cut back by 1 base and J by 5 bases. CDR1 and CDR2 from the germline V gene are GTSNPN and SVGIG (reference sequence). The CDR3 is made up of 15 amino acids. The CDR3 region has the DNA TGTGCCTGGAGTGGCCGGACAGGGTCAAGAGATACGCAGTATTTT. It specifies CAWSGRTGSRDTQYF.

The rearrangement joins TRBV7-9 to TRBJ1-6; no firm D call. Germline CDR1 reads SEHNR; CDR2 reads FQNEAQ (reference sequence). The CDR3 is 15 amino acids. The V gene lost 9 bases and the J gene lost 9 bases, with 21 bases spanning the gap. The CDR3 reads CARNNPLLRGSPLHF. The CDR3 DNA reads TGTGCCAGAAATAACCCCCTTCTTAGAGGTTCACCCCTCCACTTT.

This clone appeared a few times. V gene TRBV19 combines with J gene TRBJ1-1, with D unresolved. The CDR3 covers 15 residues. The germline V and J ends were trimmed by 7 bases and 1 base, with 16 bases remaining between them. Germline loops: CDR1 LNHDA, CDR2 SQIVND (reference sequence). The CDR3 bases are TGTGCCAGTAAGGGTGGTGGGGAGCAGAACACTGAAGCTTTCTTT. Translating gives CASKGGGEQNTEAFF.

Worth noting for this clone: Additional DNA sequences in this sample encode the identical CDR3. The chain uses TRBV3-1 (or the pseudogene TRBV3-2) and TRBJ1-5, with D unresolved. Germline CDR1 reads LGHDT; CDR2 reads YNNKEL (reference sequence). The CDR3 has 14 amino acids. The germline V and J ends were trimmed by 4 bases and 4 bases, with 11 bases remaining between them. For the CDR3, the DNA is TGTGCCAGCAGCCGATCCGGAGGAAATCAGCCCCAGCATTTT. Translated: CASSRSGGNQPQHF.

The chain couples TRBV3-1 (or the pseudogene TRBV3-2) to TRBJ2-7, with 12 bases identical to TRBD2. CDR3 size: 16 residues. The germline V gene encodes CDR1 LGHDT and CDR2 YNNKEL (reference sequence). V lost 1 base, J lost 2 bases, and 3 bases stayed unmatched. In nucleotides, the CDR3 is TGTGCCAGCAGCCAAGGGACTAGCGGGAAACCCTACGAGCAGTACTTC. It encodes CASSQGTSGKPYEQYF.

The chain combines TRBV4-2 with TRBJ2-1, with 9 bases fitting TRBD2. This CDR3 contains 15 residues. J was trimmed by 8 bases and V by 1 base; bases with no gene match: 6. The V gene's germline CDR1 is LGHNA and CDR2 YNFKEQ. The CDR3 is CASSQAGTSFYEQFF. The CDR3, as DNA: TGTGCCAGCAGCCAAGCCGGGACTAGCTTCTATGAGCAGTTCTTC.

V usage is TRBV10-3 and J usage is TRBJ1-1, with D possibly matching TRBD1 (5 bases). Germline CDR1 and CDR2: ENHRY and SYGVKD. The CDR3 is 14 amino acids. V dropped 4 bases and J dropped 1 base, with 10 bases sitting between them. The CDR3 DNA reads TGTGCCATCAGTGTAGACAGCTCGAACACTGAAGCTTTCTTT. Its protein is CAISVDSSNTEAFF.

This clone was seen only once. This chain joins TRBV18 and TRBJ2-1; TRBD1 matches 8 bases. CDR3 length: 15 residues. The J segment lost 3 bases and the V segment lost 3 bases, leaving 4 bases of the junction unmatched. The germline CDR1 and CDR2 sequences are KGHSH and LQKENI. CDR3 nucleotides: TGTGCCAGCTCACCCGCAGGGACAGGCTACAATGAGCAGTTCTTC. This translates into CASSPAGTGYNEQFF.

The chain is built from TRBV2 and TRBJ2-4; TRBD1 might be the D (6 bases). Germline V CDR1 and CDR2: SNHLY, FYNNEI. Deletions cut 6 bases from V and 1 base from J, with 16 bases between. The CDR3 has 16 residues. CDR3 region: CASSRDTGSAKNIQYF. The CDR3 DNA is TGTGCCAGCAGCCGGGACACAGGATCGGCCAAAAACATTCAGTACTTC.

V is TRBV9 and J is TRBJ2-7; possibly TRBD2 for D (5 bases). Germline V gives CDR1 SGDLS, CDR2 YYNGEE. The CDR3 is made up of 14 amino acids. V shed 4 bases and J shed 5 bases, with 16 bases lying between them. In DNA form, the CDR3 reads TGTGCCAGCAGCCTCACTAGGAGTAGCGACGAGCAGTACTTC. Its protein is CASSLTRSSDEQYF.

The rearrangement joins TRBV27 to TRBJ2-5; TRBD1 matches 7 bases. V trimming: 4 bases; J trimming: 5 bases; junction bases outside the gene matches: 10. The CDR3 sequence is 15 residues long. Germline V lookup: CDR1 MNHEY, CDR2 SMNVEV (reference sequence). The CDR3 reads CASSYSGTVGETQYF. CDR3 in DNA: TGTGCCAGCAGTTACTCTGGGACAGTTGGGGAGACCCAGTACTTC.

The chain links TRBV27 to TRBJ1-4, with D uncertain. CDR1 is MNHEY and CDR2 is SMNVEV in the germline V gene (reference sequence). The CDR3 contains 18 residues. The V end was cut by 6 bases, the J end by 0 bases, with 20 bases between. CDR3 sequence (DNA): TGTGCCAGCAGCCAACGGGTCCCTCTCTTTGCAACTAATGAAAAACTGTTTTTT. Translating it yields CASSQRVPLFATNEKLFF.